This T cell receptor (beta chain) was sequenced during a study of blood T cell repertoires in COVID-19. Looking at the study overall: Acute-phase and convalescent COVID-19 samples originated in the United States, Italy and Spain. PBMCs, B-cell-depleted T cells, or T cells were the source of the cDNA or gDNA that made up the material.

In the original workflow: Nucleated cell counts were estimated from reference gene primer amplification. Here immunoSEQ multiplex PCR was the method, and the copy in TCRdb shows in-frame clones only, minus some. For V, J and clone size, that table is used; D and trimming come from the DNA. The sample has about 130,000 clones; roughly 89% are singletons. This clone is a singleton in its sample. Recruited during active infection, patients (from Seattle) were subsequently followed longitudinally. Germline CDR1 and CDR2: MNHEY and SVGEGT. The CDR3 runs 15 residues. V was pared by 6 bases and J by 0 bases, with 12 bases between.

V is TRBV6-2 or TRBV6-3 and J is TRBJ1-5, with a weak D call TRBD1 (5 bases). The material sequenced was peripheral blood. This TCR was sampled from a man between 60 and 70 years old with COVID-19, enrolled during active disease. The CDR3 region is CASSSGTYSNQPQHF. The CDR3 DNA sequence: TGTGCCAGCAGCTCCGGGACTTATAGCAATCAGCCCCAGCATTTT.